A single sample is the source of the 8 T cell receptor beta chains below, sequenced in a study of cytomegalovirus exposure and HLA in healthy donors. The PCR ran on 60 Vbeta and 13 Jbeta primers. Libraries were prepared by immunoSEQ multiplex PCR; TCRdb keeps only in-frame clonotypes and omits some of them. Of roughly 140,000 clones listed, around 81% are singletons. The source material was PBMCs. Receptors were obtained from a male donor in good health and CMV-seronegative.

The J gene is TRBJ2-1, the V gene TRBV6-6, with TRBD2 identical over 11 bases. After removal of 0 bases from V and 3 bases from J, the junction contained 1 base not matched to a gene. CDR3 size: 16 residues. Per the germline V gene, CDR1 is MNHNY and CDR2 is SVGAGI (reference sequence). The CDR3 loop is CASSYSGLAGYNEQFF. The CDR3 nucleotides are TGTGCCAGCAGTTACTCCGGACTAGCGGGCTACAATGAGCAGTTCTTC.

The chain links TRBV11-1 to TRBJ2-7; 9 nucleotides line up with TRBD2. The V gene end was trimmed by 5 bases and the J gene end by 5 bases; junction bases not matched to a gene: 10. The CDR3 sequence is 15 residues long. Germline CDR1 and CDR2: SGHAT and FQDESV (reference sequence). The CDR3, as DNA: TGTGCCAGCAGCCCGCTTAGCGGGAGTGTCAACGAGCAGTACTTC. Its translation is CASSPLSGSVNEQYF.

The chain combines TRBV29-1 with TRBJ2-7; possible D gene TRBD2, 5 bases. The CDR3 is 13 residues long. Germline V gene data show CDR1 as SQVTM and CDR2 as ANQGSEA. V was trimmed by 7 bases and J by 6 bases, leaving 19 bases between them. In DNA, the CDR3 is TGCAGCGCCCAAAGACGGGCTAGCTCCGAGCAGTACTTC. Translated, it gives CSAQRRASSEQYF.

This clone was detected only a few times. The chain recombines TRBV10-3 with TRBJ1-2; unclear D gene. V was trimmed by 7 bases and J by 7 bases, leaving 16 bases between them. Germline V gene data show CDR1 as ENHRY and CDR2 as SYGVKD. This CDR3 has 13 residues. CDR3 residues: CAIKEVKVTGYTF. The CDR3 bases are TGTGCCATCAAGGAGGTGAAGGTAACTGGCTACACCTTC.

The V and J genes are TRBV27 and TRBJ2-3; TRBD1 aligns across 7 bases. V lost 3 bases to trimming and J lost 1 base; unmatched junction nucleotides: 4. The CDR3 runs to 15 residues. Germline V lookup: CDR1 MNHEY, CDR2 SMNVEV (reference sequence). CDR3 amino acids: CASSFRQGGTDTQYF. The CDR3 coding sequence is TGTGCCAGCAGTTTCAGACAGGGAGGCACAGATACGCAGTATTTT.

The DNA for the CDR3 is TGTGCCAGCAGTGAAGCAGAATCCGGGACAGGCTTTCTTAAAAAACTGTTTTTT. Its translation is CASSEAESGTGFLKKLFF. V is TRBV2 and J is TRBJ1-4; the match to TRBD1 covers 8 bases. V lost 0 bases, J lost 9 bases, and 15 bases stayed unmatched. Per the germline V gene, CDR1 is SNHLY and CDR2 is FYNNEI. The CDR3 loop spans 18 amino acids.

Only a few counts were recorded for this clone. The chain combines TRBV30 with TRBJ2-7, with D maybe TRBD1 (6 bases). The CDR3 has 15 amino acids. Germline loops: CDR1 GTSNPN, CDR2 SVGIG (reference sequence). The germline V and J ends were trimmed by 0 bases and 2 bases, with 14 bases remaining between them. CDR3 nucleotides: TGTGCCTGGAGTGTACCCAGGGGAAGAACCTACGAGCAGTACTTC. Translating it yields CAWSVPRGRTYEQYF.

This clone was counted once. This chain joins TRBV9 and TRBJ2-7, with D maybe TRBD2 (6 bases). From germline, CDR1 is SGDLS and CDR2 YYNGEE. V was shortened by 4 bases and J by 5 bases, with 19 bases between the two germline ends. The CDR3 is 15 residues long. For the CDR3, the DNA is TGTGCCAGCAGCCCCCCGGCGGGATTCGACCACGAGCAGTACTTC. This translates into CASSPPAGFDHEQYF.